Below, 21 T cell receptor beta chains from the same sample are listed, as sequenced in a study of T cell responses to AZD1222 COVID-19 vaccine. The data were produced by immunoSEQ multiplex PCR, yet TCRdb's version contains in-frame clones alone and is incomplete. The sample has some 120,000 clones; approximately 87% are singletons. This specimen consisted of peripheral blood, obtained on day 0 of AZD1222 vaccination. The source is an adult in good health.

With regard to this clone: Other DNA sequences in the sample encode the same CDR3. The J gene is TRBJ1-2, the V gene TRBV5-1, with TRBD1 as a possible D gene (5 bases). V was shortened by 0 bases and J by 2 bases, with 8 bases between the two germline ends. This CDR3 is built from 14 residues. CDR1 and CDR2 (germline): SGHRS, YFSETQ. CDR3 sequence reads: CASSLGGTNYGYTF. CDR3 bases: TGCGCCAGCAGCTTGGGAGGGACCAACTATGGCTACACCTTC.

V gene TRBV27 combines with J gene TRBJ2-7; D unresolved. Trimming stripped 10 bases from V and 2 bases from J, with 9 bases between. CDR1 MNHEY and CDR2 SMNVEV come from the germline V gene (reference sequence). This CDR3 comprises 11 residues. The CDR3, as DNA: TGTGCCACCGGAAGTCCCTACGAGCAGTACTTC. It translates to CATGSPYEQYF.

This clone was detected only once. CDR3 residues: CASSVDLSSYNEQFF. CDR3 in DNA: TGTGCCAGCAGCGTAGACCTGAGCTCCTACAATGAGCAGTTCTTC. The chain employs TRBV9 and TRBJ2-1; no definite D call. The CDR3 is 15 residues long. The V end was cut by 0 bases, the J end by 0 bases, with 7 bases between. The germline V gene encodes CDR1 SGDLS and CDR2 YYNGEE.

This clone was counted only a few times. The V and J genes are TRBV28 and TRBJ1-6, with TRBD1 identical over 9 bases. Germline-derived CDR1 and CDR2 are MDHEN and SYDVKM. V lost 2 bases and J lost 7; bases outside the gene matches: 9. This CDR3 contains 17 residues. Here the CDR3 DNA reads TGTGCCAGCAGTTTAGTGGGAACCGGGACAGGGAATTCACCCCTCCACTTT. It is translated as CASSLVGTGTGNSPLHF.

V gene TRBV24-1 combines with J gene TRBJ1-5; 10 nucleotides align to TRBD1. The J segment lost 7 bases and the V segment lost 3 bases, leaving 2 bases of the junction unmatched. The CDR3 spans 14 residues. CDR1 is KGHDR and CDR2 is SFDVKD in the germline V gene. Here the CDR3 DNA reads TGTGCCACCAGTGATGGGACAGGGGAGCAGCCCCAGCATTTT. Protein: CATSDGTGEQPQHF.

The CDR3, as DNA: TGTGCCAGCAGCTCCCTCGACAGGGGAGTGGGTGAGACCCAGTACTTC. Translating it yields CASSSLDRGVGETQYF. This rearrangement joins TRBV7-9 to TRBJ2-5; TRBD1 matches 8 bases. Germline assignment: CDR1 SEHNR and CDR2 FQNEAQ (reference sequence). CDR3 length: 16 amino acids. V shed 4 bases and J 5 bases; nucleotides not matched to a gene: 12.

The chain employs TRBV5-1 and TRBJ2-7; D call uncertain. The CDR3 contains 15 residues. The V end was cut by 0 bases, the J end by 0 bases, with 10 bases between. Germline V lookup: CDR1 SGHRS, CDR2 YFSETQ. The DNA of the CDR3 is TGCGCCAGCAGCTTGGGGCTACAGAGCTCCTACGAGCAGTACTTC. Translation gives CASSLGLQSSYEQYF.

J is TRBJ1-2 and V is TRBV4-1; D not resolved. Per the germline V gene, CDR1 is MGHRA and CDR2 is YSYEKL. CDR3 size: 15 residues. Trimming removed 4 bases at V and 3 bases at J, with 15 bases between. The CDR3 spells CASSRSARPDYGYTF. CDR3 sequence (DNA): TGCGCCAGCAGCCGATCGGCCAGACCCGACTATGGCTACACCTTC.

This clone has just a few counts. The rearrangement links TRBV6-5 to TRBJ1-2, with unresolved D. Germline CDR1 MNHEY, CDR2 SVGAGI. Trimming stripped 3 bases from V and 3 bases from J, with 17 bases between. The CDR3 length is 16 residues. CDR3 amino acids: CASSYKSPREYYGYTF. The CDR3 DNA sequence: TGTGCCAGCAGTTATAAGTCCCCGAGGGAGTACTATGGCTACACCTTC.

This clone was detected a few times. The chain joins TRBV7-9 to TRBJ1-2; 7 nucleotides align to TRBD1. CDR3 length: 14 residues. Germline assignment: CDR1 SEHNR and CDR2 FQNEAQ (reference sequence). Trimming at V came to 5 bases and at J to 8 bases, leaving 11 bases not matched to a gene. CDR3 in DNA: TGTGCCAGCAGCGGATGGACAGGTTCGTGGGGCTACACCTTC. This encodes CASSGWTGSWGYTF.

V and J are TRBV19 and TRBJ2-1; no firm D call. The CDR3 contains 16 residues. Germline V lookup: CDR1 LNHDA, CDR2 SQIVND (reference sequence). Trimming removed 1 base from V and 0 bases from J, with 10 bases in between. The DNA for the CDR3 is TGTGCCAGTAGTATAGGAGCCAGAAGCTCCTACAATGAGCAGTTCTTC. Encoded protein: CASSIGARSSYNEQFF. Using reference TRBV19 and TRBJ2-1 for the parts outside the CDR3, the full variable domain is DGGITQSPKYLFRKEGQNVTLSCEQNLNHDAMYWYRQDPGQGLRLIYYSQIVNDFQKGDIAEGYSVSREKKESFPLTVTSAQKNPTAFYLCASSIGARSSYNEQFFGPGTRLTVL.

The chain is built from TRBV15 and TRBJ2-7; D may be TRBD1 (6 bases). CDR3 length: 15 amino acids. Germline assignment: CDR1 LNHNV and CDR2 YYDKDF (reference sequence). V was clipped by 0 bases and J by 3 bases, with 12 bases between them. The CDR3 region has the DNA TGTGCCACCAGCAGAGACTCGACAGGATTCTACGAGCAGTACTTC. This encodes CATSRDSTGFYEQYF.

CDR3 region: CASSEEGRGNYGYTF. The CDR3 region has the DNA TGTGCCAGCAGTGAGGAAGGCAGGGGAAACTATGGCTACACCTTC. This chain joins TRBV2 and TRBJ1-2, with a weak D call TRBD1 (6 bases). The germline CDR1 and CDR2 sequences are SNHLY and FYNNEI. The CDR3 has 15 residues. Between the trimmed V and J ends, which lost 3 bases and 2 bases, there was a span of 13 bases.

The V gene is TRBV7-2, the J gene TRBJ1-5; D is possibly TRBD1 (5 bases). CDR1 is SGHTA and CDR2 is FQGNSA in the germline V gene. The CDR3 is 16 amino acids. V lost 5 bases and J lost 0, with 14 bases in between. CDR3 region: CASSPYGANSNQPQHF. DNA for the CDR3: TGTGCCAGCAGCCCCTATGGGGCTAATAGCAATCAGCCCCAGCATTTT.

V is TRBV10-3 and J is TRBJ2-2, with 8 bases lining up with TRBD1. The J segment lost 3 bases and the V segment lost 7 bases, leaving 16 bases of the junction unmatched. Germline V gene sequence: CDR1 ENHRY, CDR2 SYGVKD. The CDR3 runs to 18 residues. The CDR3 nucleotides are TGTGCCATCATGTCTGGGGGCCTGACAGGGGCCGACACCGGGGAGCTGTTTTTT. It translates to CAIMSGGLTGADTGELFF.

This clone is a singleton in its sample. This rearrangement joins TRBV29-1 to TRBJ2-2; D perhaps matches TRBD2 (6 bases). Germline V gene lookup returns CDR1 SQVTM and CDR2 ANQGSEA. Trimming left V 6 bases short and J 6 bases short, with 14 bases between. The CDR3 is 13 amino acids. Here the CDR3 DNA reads TGCAGCGTGGCGCCGGGGGTCCCCGGGGAGCTGTTTTTT. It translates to CSVAPGVPGELFF.

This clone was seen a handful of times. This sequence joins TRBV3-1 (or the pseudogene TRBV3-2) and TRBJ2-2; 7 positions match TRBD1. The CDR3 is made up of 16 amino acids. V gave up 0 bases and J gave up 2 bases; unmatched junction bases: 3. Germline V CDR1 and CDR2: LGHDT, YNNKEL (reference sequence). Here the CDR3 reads CASSQETGLNTGELFF. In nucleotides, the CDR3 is TGTGCCAGCAGCCAAGAGACAGGGTTAAACACCGGGGAGCTGTTTTTT.

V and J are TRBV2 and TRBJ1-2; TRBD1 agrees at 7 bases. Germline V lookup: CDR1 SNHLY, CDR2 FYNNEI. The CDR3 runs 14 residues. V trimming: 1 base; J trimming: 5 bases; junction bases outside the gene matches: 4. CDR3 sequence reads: CASSEEAGGYGYTF. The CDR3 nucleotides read TGTGCCAGCAGTGAAGAGGCAGGGGGATATGGCTACACCTTC. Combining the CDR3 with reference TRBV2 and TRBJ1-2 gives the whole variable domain EPEVTQTPSHQVTQMGQEVILRCVPISNHLYFYWYRQILGQKVEFLVSFYNNEISEKSEIFDDQFSVERPDGSNFTLKIRSTKLEDSAMYFCASSEEAGGYGYTFGSGTRLTVV.

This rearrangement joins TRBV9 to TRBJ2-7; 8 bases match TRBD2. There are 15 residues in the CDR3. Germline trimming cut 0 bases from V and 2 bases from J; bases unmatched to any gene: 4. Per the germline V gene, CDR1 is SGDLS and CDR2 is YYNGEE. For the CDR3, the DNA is TGTGCCAGCAGCGTAGCTACCGGGAGGGCCTACGAGCAGTACTTC. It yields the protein CASSVATGRAYEQYF.

CDR3 region: CASSLRVMREKATDTQYF. The CDR3 DNA follows: TGTGCCAGCAGCTTAAGGGTGATGAGGGAGAAGGCGACAGATACGCAGTATTTT. The chain couples TRBV11-2 to TRBJ2-3; D perhaps matches TRBD2 (5 bases). CDR3 length: 18 residues. The V and J ends lost 2 bases and 3 bases respectively, with 21 bases between them. CDR1 is SGHAT, CDR2 FQNNGV, per germline.

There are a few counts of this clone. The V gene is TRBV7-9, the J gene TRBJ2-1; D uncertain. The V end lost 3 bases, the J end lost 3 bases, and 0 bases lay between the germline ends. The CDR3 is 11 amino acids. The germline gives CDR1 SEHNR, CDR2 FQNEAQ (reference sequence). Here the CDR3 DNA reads TGTGCCAGCAGCTTCTACAATGAGCAGTTCTTC. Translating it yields CASSFYNEQFF.